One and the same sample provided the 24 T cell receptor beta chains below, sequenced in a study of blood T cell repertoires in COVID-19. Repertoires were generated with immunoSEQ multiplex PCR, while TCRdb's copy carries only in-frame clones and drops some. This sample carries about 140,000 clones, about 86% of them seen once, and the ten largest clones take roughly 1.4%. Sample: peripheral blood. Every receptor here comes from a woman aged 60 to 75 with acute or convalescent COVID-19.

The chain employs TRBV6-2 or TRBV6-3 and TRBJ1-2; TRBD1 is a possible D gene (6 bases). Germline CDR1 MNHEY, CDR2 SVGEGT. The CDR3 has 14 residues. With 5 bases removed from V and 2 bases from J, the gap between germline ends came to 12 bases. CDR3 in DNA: TGTGCCAGCAGTCCGGGACACCTGAACTATGGCTACACCTTC. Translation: CASSPGHLNYGYTF.

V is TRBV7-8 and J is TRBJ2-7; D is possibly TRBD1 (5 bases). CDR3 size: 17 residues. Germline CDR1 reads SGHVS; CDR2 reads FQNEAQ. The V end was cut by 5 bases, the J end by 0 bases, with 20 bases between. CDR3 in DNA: TGTGCCAGCAGCCCCTTAGGTCGGAGACAGCTCTCCTACGAGCAGTACTTC. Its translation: CASSPLGRRQLSYEQYF.

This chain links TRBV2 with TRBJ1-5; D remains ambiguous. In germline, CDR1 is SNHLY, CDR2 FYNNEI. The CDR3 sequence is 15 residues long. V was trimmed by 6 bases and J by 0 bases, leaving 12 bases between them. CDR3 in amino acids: CASRRQVFSNQPQHF. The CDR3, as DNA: TGTGCCAGCAGGAGACAAGTCTTTAGCAATCAGCCCCAGCATTTT.

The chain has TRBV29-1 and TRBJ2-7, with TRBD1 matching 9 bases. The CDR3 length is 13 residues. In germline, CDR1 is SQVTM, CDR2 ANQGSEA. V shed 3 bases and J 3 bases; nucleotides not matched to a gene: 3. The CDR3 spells CSVEKDRGYEQYF. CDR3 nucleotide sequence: TGCAGCGTTGAGAAGGACAGGGGCTACGAGCAGTACTTC.

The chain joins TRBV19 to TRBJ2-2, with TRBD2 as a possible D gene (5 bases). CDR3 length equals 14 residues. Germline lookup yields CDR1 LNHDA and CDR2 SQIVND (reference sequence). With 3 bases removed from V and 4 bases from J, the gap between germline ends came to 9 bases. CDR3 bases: TGTGCCAGTAGTATGCGGGCTGGCACCGGGGAGCTGTTTTTT. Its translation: CASSMRAGTGELFF.

The CDR3 DNA reads TGTGCCAGCAGTGAATCTTGGCTTTACAGGGGAGGCAATCAGCCCCAGCATTTT. Protein product: CASSESWLYRGGNQPQHF. This rearrangement joins TRBV6-1 to TRBJ1-5, with 7 bases fitting TRBD1. V was pared by 2 bases and J by 2 bases, with 12 bases of the junction left unmatched. The CDR3 is 18 residues long. CDR1 is MNHNS, CDR2 SASEGT, per germline.

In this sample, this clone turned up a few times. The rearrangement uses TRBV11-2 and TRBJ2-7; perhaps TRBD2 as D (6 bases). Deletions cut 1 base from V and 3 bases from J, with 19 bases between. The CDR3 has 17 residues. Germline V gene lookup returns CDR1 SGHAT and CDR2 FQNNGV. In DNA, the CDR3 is TGTGCCAGCAGCTTAGGACCCCCCGCGGCGGGGAACTACGAGCAGTACTTC. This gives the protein CASSLGPPAAGNYEQYF. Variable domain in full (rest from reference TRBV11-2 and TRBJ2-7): EAGVAQSPRYKIIEKRQSVAFWCNPISGHATLYWYQQILGQGPKLLIQFQNNGVVDDSQLPKDRFSAERLKGVDSTLKIQPAKLEDSAVYLCASSLGPPAAGNYEQYFGPGTRLTVT.

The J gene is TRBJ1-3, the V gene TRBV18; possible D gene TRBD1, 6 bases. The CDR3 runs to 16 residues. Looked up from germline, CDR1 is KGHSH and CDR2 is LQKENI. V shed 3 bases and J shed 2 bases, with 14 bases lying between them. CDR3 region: CASSPSRGGAGNTIYF. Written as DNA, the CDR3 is TGTGCCAGCTCACCCTCCCGAGGGGGGGCTGGAAACACCATATATTTT.

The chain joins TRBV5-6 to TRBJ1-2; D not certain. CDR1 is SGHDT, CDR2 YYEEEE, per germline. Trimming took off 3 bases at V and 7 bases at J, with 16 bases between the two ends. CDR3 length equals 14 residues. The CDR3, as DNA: TGTGCCAGCAGCTACCCAGGTCTGGTGGGTGGCTACACCTTC. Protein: CASSYPGLVGGYTF. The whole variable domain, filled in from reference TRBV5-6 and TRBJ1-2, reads DAGVTQSPTHLIKTRGQQVTLRCSPKSGHDTVSWYQQALGQGPQFIFQYYEEEERQRGNFPDRFSGHQFPNYSSELNVNALLLGDSALYLCASSYPGLVGGYTFGSGTRLTVV.

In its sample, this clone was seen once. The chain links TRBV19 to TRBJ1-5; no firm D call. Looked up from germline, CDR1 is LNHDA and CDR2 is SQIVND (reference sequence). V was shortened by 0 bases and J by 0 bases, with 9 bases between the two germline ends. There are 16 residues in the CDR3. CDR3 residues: CASSIEAGYSNQPQHF. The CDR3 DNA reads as TGTGCCAGTAGTATAGAGGCGGGATATAGCAATCAGCCCCAGCATTTT.

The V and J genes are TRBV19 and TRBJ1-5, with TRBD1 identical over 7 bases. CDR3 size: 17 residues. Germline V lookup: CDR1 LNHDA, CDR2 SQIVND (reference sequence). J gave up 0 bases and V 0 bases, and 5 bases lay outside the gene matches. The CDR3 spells CASSIEDRDYSNQPQHF. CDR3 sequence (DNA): TGTGCCAGTAGTATAGAAGACAGGGATTATAGCAATCAGCCCCAGCATTTT.

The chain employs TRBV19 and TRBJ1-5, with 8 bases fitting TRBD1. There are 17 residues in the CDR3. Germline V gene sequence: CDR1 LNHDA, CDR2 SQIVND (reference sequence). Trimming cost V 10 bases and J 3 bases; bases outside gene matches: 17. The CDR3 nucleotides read TGTGCCACGAGGACAGGGTGGGGCCTTAGGACCAATCAGCCCCAGCATTTT. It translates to CATRTGWGLRTNQPQHF. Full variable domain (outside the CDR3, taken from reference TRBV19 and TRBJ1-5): DGGITQSPKYLFRKEGQNVTLSCEQNLNHDAMYWYRQDPGQGLRLIYYSQIVNDFQKGDIAEGYSVSREKKESFPLTVTSAQKNPTAFYLCATRTGWGLRTNQPQHFGDGTRLSIL.

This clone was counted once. The CDR3 DNA sequence: TGCAGTGCCGGGGGGGGAAGCACAGATACGCAGTATTTT. Encoded protein: CSAGGGSTDTQYF. The chain couples TRBV29-1 to TRBJ2-3, with 8 bases lining up with TRBD2. CDR1 is SQVTM and CDR2 is ANQGSEA in the germline V gene. CDR3 length: 13 residues.

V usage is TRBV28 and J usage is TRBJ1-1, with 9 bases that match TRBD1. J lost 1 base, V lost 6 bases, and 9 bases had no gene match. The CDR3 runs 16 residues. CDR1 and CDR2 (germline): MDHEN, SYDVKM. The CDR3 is CASSRNTGGANTEAFF. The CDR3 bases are TGTGCCAGCAGCCGAAATACAGGGGGCGCGAACACTGAAGCTTTCTTT.

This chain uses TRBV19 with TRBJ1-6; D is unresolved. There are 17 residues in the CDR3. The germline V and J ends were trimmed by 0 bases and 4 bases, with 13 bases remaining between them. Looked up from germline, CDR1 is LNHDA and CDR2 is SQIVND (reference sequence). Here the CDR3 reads CASSIERSTSYNSPLHF. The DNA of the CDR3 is TGTGCCAGTAGTATAGAACGGAGCACTTCTTATAATTCACCCCTCCACTTT.

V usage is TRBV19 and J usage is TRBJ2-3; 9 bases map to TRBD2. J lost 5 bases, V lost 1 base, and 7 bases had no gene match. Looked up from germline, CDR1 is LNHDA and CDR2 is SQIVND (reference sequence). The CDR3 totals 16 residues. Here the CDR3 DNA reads TGTGCCAGTAGTATAGCAAGCGGGGGGCCCCTAGATACGCAGTATTTT. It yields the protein CASSIASGGPLDTQYF.

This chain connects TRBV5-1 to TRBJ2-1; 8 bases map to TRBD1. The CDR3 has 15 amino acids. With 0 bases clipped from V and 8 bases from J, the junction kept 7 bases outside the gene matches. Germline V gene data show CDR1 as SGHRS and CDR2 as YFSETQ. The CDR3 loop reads CASSLERTGKDEQFF. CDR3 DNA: TGCGCCAGCAGCTTGGAGCGGACAGGGAAAGATGAGCAGTTCTTC.

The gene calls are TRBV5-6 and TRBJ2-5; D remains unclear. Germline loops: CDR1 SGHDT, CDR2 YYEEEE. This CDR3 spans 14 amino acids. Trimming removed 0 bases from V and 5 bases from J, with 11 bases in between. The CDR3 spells CASSLAKSRETQYF. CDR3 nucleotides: TGTGCCAGCAGCTTGGCCAAGAGCAGGGAGACCCAGTACTTC. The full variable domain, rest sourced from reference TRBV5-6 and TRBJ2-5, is DAGVTQSPTHLIKTRGQQVTLRCSPKSGHDTVSWYQQALGQGPQFIFQYYEEEERQRGNFPDRFSGHQFPNYSSELNVNALLLGDSALYLCASSLAKSRETQYFGPGTRLLVL.

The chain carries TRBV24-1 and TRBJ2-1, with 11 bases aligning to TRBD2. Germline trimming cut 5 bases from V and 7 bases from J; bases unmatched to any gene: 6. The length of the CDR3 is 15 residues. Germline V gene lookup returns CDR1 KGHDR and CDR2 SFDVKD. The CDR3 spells CATSGLLAGENEQFF. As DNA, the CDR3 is TGTGCCACCAGTGGTCTACTAGCGGGAGAAAATGAGCAGTTCTTC.

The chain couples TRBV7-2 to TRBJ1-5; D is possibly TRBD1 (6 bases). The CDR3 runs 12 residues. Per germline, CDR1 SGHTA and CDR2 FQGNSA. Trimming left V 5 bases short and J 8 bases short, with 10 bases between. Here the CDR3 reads CASSQQGKPQHF. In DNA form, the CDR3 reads TGTGCCAGCAGCCAACAGGGAAAGCCCCAGCATTTT.

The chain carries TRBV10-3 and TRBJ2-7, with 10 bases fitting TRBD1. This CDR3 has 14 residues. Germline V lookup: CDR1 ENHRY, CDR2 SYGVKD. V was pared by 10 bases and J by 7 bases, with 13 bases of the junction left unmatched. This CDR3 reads CATTPRQGAGEQYF. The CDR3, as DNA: TGTGCCACCACACCGCGACAGGGGGCGGGGGAGCAGTACTTC.

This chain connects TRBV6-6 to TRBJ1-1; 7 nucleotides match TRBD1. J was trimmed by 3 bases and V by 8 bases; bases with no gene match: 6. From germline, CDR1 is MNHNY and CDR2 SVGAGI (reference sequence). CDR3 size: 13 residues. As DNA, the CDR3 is TGTGCCAGCGGACACAGGGGTGACACTGAAGCTTTCTTT. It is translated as CASGHRGDTEAFF.

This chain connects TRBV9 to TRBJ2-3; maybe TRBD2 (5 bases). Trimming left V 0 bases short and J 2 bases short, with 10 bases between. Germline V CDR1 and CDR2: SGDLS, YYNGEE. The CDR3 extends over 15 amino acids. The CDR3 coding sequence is TGTGCCAGCAGCGTAGAGGCGGGCCCCACAGATACGCAGTATTTT. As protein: CASSVEAGPTDTQYF.

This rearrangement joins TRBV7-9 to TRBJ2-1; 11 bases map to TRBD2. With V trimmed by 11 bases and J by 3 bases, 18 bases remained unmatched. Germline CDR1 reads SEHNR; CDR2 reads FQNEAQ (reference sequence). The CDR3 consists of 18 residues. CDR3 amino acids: CAGWGLAGGLGYYNEQFF. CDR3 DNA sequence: TGTGCCGGATGGGGCCTAGCGGGGGGCTTGGGTTACTACAATGAGCAGTTCTTC.